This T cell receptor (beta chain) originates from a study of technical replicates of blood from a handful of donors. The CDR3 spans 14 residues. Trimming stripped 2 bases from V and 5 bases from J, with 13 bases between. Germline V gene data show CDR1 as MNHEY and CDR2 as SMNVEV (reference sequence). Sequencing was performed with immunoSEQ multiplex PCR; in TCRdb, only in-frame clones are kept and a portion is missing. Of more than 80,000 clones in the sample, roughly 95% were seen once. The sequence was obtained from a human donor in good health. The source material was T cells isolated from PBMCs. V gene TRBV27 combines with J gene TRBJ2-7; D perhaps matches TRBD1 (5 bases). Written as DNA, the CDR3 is TGTGCCAGCAGTTTAAGCTCAGGGATCCACGAGCAGTACTTC. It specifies CASSLSSGIHEQYF.